One sample yielded the 14 T cell receptor beta chains listed below, sequenced in a study of OX40 agonist ivuxolimab in advanced cancers. TCRdb keeps only in-frame clones here, not all; method: immunoSEQ multiplex PCR. The sample lists around 56,000 clones; roughly 77% were seen once. Specimen: CD4+ or CD8+ T cells sorted from blood, collected in a trial of the OX40 agonist ivuxolimab. The receptors come from an adult with an advanced solid tumor such as melanoma, head and neck, liver or kidney cancer.

The V call is TRBV19, the J call TRBJ2-6; D is possibly TRBD2 (7 bases). Trimming cost V 1 base and J 0 bases, with 13 bases left between them. The CDR3 runs to 18 residues. Looked up from germline, CDR1 is LNHDA and CDR2 is SQIVND (reference sequence). Here the CDR3 DNA reads TGTGCCAGTAGTATAGTACGGGGGGCCACCTCTGGGGCCAACGTCCTGACTTTC. This encodes CASSIVRGATSGANVLTF.

V gene TRBV6-5 combines with J gene TRBJ1-4; weak D call: TRBD1 (5 bases). CDR3 length equals 14 residues. The germline gives CDR1 MNHEY, CDR2 SVGAGI. The V end lost 6 bases, the J end lost 4 bases, and 12 bases lay between the germline ends. The CDR3 DNA reads as TGTGCCAGCAGAGAGACAGCCCTTAATGAAAAACTGTTTTTT. Its protein product is CASRETALNEKLFF.

V and J are TRBV18 and TRBJ2-5; D assignment may be TRBD1 or TRBD2 (6 bases each). Trimming took off 2 bases at V and 5 bases at J, with 15 bases between the two ends. The CDR3 sequence is 15 residues long. CDR1 is KGHSH, CDR2 LQKENI, per germline. The CDR3, as DNA: TGTGCCAGCTCACCATCCCCGGGGGCAGGGGAGACCCAGTACTTC. Translated, it gives CASSPSPGAGETQYF.

The V gene is TRBV6-5, the J gene TRBJ1-2; a weak D match, TRBD1 (5 bases). The germline V gene encodes CDR1 MNHEY and CDR2 SVGAGI. The CDR3 is 14 amino acids. Trimming shortened V by 2 bases and J by 7 bases, and 14 bases separated the two germline ends. CDR3 in DNA: TGTGCCAGCAGTTACGAGAGGGGCGGGCGTGGCTACACCTTC. It yields the protein CASSYERGGRGYTF.

The V and J genes are TRBV30 and TRBJ2-7, with TRBD2 identical over 8 bases. The germline V gene encodes CDR1 GTSNPN and CDR2 SVGIG (reference sequence). V was clipped by 3 bases and J by 7 bases; unmatched bases: 14. There are 15 residues in the CDR3. In DNA form, the CDR3 reads TGTGCCTGGAGGGTTAGTAGCGGGATCGGTGGGGAGCAGTACTTC. Translated, it gives CAWRVSSGIGGEQYF. Combining the CDR3 with reference TRBV30 and TRBJ2-7 gives the whole variable domain SQTIHQWPATLVQPVGSPLSLECTVEGTSNPNLYWYRQAAGRGLQLLFYSVGIGQISSEVPQNLSASRPQDRQFILSSKKLLLSDSGFYLCAWRVSSGIGGEQYFGPGTRLTVT.

The chain uses TRBV2 and TRBJ1-5; 12 nucleotides line up with TRBD1. The ends lost 8 bases at V and 7 bases at J; junction bases unmatched: 6. Germline CDR1 SNHLY, CDR2 FYNNEI. This CDR3 comprises 14 residues. CDR3 sequence: CASRDRGLIQPQHF. The CDR3 bases are TGTGCCAGCCGGGACAGGGGGCTGATCCAGCCCCAGCATTTT.

The chain employs TRBV29-1 and TRBJ2-7; no reliable D call. V was cut by 5 bases and J by 0 bases, with 8 bases left in between. This CDR3 has 12 residues. CDR1 is SQVTM and CDR2 is ANQGSEA in the germline V gene. This chain's CDR3 is CSVISGSYEQYF. As DNA, the CDR3 is TGCAGCGTTATATCTGGCTCCTACGAGCAGTACTTC.

The chain uses TRBV5-1 and TRBJ2-5; 12 nucleotides match TRBD2. Germline CDR1 and CDR2: SGHRS and YFSETQ. This CDR3 spans 16 amino acids. J lost 4 bases, V lost 2 bases, and 6 bases had no gene match. The CDR3 DNA sequence: TGCGCCAGCAGCTTTCCACTAGCGGGGGGTCGAGAGACCCAGTACTTC. It encodes CASSFPLAGGRETQYF.

The genes are TRBV9 and TRBJ2-6, with D perhaps matching TRBD2 (6 bases). Per germline, CDR1 SGDLS and CDR2 YYNGEE. The CDR3 length is 15 residues. V was cut by 3 bases and J by 3 bases, with 10 bases left in between. The CDR3 sequence: CASSATGVGANVLTF. Here the CDR3 DNA reads TGTGCCAGCAGCGCAACGGGAGTTGGGGCCAACGTCCTGACTTTC.

V is TRBV29-1 and J is TRBJ2-3; 7 nucleotides line up with TRBD1. Germline CDR1 SQVTM, CDR2 ANQGSEA. V shed 6 bases, J shed 4 bases, and the junction held 10 bases outside the gene matches. The length of the CDR3 is 14 residues. CDR3 loop: CSVAPTGIADTQYF. The CDR3 DNA reads TGCAGCGTCGCACCGACAGGGATTGCAGATACGCAGTATTTT.

V usage is TRBV18 and J usage is TRBJ1-5; D gene ambiguous. Trimming pared 2 bases from V and 1 base from J, leaving 9 bases between. CDR1 is KGHSH, CDR2 LQKENI, per germline. The CDR3 has 15 residues. The CDR3 loop is CASSPFPESNQPQHF. The CDR3 DNA is TGTGCCAGCTCACCATTCCCAGAGAGCAATCAGCCCCAGCATTTT. The full variable domain, completed using reference TRBV18 and TRBJ1-5, is NAGVMQNPRHLVRRRGQEARLRCSPMKGHSHVYWYRQLPEEGLKFMVYLQKENIIDESGMPKERFSAEFPKEGPSILRIQQVVRGDSAAYFCASSPFPESNQPQHFGDGTRLSIL.

The chain combines TRBV5-1 with TRBJ2-5; no clear D. With the DNA end fitting TRBJ2-7 better, the J assignment may be wrong. The germline V gene encodes CDR1 SGHRS and CDR2 YFSETQ. This CDR3 contains 12 residues. The CDR3 loop is CASSLGGYEQYF. The DNA of the CDR3 is TGCGCCAGCAGCTTGGGAGGCTACGAGCAGTACTTC.

The chain uses TRBV28 and TRBJ2-1; either TRBD1 or TRBD2 may fit D (5 bases each). The CDR3 is 13 residues long. Germline V gives CDR1 MDHEN, CDR2 SYDVKM. The V end lost 1 base, the J end lost 6 bases, and 7 bases lay between the germline ends. CDR3 protein: CASSLLGPNEQFF. The CDR3 DNA reads as TGTGCCAGCAGTTTATTGGGACCCAATGAGCAGTTCTTC.

The chain has TRBV5-1 and TRBJ2-1, with 12 bases matching TRBD2. Germline trimming cut 4 bases from V and 0 bases from J; bases unmatched to any gene: 11. This CDR3 is built from 19 residues. Germline V gene data show CDR1 as SGHRS and CDR2 as YFSETQ. This CDR3 is CASSPGRLAGVSSYNEQFF. DNA of the CDR3: TGCGCCAGCAGCCCGGGGAGACTAGCGGGAGTGAGCTCCTACAATGAGCAGTTCTTC.